The source of this T cell receptor beta chain is a study of early T cells in non-severe SARS-CoV-2 infection. Overall study context: Unpaired chains resulted from sequencing bulk RNA of unsorted whole blood.

Overall study findings and caveats: A preference for anti-spike CD8 responses marked VDJdb matching, which missed private and CD4 specificities.

Researchers tagged individual cDNA molecules with unique molecular identifiers. TCRdb itself ran the 5' RACE reads through MiXCR, one entry per CDR3 protein. Among around 60,000 distinct CDR3 sequences listed, roughly an eighth were seen once. The germline V gene encodes CDR1 DFQATT and CDR2 SNEGSKA (reference sequence). This CDR3 has 20 residues. Trimming took 0 bases from V and 2 from J, leaving 25 bases between them. This clonotype was counted only a few times. Antigen: not known. Material for sequencing was whole blood. The clonotype was recovered from an adult who was a healthcare worker with PCR-confirmed SARS-CoV-2 infection or an uninfected control (not recorded which). The chain has TRBV20-1 and TRBJ2-2, with D perhaps matching TRBD2 (5 bases). The CDR3 DNA reads TGCAGTGCTAGAGATTCGTTTGTAGGTGATGGGAGCAGTAACACCGGGGAGCTGTTTTTT. Translating gives CSARDSFVGDGSSNTGELFF.